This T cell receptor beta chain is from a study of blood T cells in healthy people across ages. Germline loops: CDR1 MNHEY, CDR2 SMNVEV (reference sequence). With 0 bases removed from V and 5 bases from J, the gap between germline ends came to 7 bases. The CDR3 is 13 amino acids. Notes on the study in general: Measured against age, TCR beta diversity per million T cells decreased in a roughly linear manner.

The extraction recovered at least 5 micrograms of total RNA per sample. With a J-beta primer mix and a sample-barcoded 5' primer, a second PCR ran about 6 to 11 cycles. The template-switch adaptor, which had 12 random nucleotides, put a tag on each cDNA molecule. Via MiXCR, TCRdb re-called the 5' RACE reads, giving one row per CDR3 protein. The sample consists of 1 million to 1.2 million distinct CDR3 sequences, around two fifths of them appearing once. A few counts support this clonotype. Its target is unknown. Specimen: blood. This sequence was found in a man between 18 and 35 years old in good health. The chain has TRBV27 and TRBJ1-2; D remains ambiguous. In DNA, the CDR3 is TGTGCCAGCAGTTTATCGAGAGGTTATGGCTACACCTTC. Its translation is CASSLSRGYGYTF.